This passage covers 9 T cell receptor beta chains from one sample sequenced in a study of T cell responses to AZD1222 COVID-19 vaccine. Assay used: immunoSEQ multiplex PCR; TCRdb lists only in-frame clones, some missing. The sample lists 180,000 or so clones, over 90% seen once, with about 3.9% in the top ten. The sample in question was peripheral blood, obtained on day 0 of AZD1222 vaccination. All receptors derive from an adult in good health.

This sequence joins TRBV5-1 and TRBJ2-3; 8 bases are a match to TRBD1. This CDR3 is 15 amino acids long. Germline V gives CDR1 SGHRS, CDR2 YFSETQ. V lost 2 bases and J lost 0; bases outside the gene matches: 2. The chain's CDR3 is CASSFRGLSTDTQYF. CDR3 DNA sequence: TGCGCCAGCAGCTTCAGGGGGCTGAGCACAGATACGCAGTATTTT.

This clone has a single count. The rearrangement joins TRBV6-5 to TRBJ2-7; 7 positions agree with TRBD1. Looked up from germline, CDR1 is MNHEY and CDR2 is SVGAGI. Trimming took 6 bases from V and 3 from J; bases not matched to a gene: 8. This CDR3 has 14 residues. CDR3 protein: CASSTGTVLYEQYF. CDR3 nucleotide sequence: TGTGCCAGCAGCACCGGGACAGTACTCTACGAGCAGTACTTC.

V usage is TRBV6-5 and J usage is TRBJ1-2; a weak D match, TRBD1 (5 bases). Germline V lookup: CDR1 MNHEY, CDR2 SVGAGI. Trimming took 6 bases from V and 4 from J, leaving 12 bases between them. The CDR3 has 13 amino acids. Here the CDR3 reads CASRPQRGYGYTF. DNA of the CDR3: TGTGCCAGCAGGCCTCAGAGGGGCTATGGCTACACCTTC.

The V gene is TRBV18, the J gene TRBJ2-2; D might be TRBD1 (6 bases). V lost 3 bases and J lost 7, with 15 bases in between. The CDR3 totals 15 residues. CDR1 is KGHSH, CDR2 LQKENI, per germline. CDR3 nucleotides: TGTGCCAGCTCACCGTGGGACACCGAGGGCGGGGAGCTGTTTTTT. This gives the protein CASSPWDTEGGELFF. The full variable domain, its missing parts supplied by reference TRBV18 and TRBJ2-2, is NAGVMQNPRHLVRRRGQEARLRCSPMKGHSHVYWYRQLPEEGLKFMVYLQKENIIDESGMPKERFSAEFPKEGPSILRIQQVVRGDSAAYFCASSPWDTEGGELFFGEGSRLTVL.

The V gene is TRBV7-2, the J gene TRBJ1-1; D unresolved. The CDR3 covers 18 residues. Per germline, CDR1 SGHTA and CDR2 FQGNSA. V dropped 2 bases and J dropped 0 bases, with 19 bases sitting between them. The CDR3 DNA is TGTGCCAGCAGCTTAATACCCGTCGCGACGTTTATGAACACTGAAGCTTTCTTT. This sequence encodes CASSLIPVATFMNTEAFF.

The chain employs TRBV14 and TRBJ2-3; D assignment may be TRBD1 or TRBD2 (6 bases each). Germline CDR1 SGHDN, CDR2 FVKESK. Trimming pared 0 bases from V and 2 bases from J, leaving 9 bases between. The CDR3 is 15 residues long. CDR3: CASSQDGGPTDTQYF. DNA of the CDR3: TGTGCCAGCAGCCAAGATGGGGGGCCCACAGATACGCAGTATTTT.

This clone was counted only a few times. V usage is TRBV11-2 and J usage is TRBJ1-4, with D possibly matching TRBD1 (5 bases). The V end was cut by 4 bases, the J end by 7 bases, with 13 bases between. CDR1 and CDR2 from the germline V gene are SGHAT and FQNNGV. This CDR3 is built from 14 residues. The CDR3 sequence: CASSSERGSEKLFF. The CDR3 DNA reads TGTGCCAGCAGCTCCGAAAGGGGTAGTGAAAAACTGTTTTTT.

In the case of this clone: A junction boundary mismatches the germline segment, possibly from a read error. V is TRBV2 and J is TRBJ1-2, with 7 bases identical to TRBD1. Germline assignment: CDR1 SNHLY and CDR2 FYNNEI. The CDR3 is 14 residues long. CDR3 in amino acids: CLGTGQGVGYGYTF. In DNA form, the CDR3 reads TGCCTCGGCACGGGGCAGGGGGTGGGCTATGGCTACACCTTC.

The chain combines TRBV30 with TRBJ1-4; no reliable D call. V lost 5 bases and J 2 bases, leaving 9 bases between the germline ends. The CDR3 has 13 amino acids. CDR1 and CDR2 (germline): GTSNPN, SVGIG (reference sequence). CDR3 protein: CAWDRRTNEKLFF. Here the CDR3 DNA reads TGTGCCTGGGACCGGAGGACTAATGAAAAACTGTTTTTT.